This T cell receptor (beta chain) was identified in a study of blood T cell repertoires in COVID-19. Study-level background: Sites across the United States, Italy and Spain contributed samples from acute and convalescent COVID-19.

This clone has just one count. This CDR3 region has 15 residues. V was shortened by 0 bases and J by 4 bases, with 12 bases between the two germline ends. The V gene's germline CDR1 is LGHDT and CDR2 YNNKEL (reference sequence). The assay was immunoSEQ multiplex PCR, and TCRdb's table has in-frame clones only and misses some. The table records hundreds of thousands of clones, about nine tenths of them present only once. The V and J genes are TRBV3-1 (or the pseudogene TRBV3-2) and TRBJ1-2, with unresolved D. This TCR came from a woman younger than 30 who had recovered from COVID-19. Sequenced input: PBMCs or T cells enriched from blood (not recorded which). The CDR3 reads CASSQDEGFPYGYTF. The CDR3 DNA reads TGTGCCAGCAGCCAAGATGAGGGCTTTCCCTATGGCTACACCTTC.